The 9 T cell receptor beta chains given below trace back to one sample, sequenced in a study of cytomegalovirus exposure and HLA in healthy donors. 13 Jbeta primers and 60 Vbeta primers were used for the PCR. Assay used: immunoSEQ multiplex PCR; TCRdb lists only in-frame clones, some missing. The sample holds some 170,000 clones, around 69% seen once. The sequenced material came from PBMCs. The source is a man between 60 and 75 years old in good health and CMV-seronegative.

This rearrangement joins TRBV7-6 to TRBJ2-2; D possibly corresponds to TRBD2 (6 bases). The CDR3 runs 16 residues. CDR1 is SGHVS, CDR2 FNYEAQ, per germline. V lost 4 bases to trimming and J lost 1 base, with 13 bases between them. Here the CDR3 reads CASSSLPGGNTGELFF. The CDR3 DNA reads TGTGCCAGCAGCTCGCTACCCGGGGGGAACACCGGGGAGCTGTTTTTT.

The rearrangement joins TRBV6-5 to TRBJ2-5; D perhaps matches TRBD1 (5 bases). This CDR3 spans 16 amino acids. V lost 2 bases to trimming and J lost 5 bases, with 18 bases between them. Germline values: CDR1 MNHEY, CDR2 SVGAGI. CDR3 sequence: CASSYNGADMQETQYF. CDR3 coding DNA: TGTGCCAGCAGTTACAATGGGGCGGACATGCAGGAGACCCAGTACTTC.

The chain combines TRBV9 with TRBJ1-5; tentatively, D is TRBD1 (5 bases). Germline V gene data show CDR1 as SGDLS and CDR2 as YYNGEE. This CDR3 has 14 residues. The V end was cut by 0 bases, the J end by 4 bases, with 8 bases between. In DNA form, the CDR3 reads TGTGCCAGCAGCGTAGACGGGGGAAATCAGCCCCAGCATTTT. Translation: CASSVDGGNQPQHF.

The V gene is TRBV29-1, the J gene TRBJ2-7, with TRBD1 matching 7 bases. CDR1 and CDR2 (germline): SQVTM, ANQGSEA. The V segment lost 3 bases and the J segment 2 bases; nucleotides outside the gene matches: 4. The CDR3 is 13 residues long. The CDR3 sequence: CSVDTGAPYEQYF. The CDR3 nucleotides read TGCAGCGTTGACACAGGGGCGCCCTACGAGCAGTACTTC.

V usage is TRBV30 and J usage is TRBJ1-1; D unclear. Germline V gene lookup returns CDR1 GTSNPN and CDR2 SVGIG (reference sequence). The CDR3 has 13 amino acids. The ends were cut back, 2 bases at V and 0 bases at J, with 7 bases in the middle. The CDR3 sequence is CAWSRQMNTEAFF. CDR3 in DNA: TGTGCCTGGAGTCGTCAGATGAACACTGAAGCTTTCTTT.

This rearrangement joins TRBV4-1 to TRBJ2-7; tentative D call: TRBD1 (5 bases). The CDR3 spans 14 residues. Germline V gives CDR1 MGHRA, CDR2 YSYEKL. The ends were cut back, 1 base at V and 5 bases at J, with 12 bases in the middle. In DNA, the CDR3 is TGCGCCAGCAGCCAAGGCCCAGGGTCGCACGAGCAGTACTTC. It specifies CASSQGPGSHEQYF.

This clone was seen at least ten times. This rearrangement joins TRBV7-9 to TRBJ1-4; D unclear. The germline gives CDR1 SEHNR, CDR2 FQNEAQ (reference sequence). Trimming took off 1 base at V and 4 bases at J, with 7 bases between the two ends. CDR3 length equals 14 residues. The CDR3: CASSLVQDNEKLFF. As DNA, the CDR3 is TGTGCCAGCAGCTTAGTCCAGGATAATGAAAAACTGTTTTTT.

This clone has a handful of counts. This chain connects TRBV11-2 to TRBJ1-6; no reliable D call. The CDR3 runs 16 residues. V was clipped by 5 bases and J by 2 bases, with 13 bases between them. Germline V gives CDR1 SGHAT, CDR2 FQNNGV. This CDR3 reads CASSPLRGAYNSPLHF. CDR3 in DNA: TGTGCCAGCAGCCCCCTTCGGGGTGCCTATAATTCACCCCTCCACTTT.

This chain's CDR3 is CSGNRVTGELFF. The DNA for the CDR3 is TGCAGCGGAAACAGGGTCACCGGGGAGCTGTTTTTT. The chain links TRBV29-1 to TRBJ2-2; D perhaps matches TRBD1 (6 bases). The germline V gene has CDR1 SQVTM and CDR2 ANQGSEA. The V end lost 7 bases, the J end lost 4 bases, and 10 bases lay between the germline ends. CDR3 length equals 12 residues.